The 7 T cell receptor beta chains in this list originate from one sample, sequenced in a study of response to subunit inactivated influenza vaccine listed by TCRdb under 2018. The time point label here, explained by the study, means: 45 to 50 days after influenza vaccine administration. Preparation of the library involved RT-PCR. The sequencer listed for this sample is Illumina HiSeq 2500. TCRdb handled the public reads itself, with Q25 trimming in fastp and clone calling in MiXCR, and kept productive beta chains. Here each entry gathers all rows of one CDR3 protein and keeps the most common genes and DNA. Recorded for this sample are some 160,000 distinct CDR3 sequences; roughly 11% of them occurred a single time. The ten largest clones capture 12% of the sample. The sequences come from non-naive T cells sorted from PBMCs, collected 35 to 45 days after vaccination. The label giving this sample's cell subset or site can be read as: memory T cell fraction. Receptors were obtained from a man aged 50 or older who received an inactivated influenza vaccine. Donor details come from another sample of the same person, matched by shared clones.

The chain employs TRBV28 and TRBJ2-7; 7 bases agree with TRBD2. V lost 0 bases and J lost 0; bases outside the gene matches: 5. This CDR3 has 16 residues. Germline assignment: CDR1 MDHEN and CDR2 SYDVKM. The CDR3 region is CASSLWSSGGSYEQYF. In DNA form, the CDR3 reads TGTGCCAGCAGTTTATGGTCCTCGGGGGGCTCCTACGAGCAGTACTTC.

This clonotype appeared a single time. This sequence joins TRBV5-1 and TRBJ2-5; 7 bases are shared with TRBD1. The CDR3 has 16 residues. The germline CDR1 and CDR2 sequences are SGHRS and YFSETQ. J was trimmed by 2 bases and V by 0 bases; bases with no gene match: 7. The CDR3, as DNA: TGCGCCAGCAGCTTGGCCGTCGGGACAGAGCAAGAGACCCAGTACTTC. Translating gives CASSLAVGTEQETQYF.

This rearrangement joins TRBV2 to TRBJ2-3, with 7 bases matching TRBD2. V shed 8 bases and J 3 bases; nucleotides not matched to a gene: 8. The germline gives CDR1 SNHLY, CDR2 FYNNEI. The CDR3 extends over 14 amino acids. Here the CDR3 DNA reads TGTGCCAGCGCCGTCGGACTAGGAACAGATACGCAGTATTTT. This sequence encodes CASAVGLGTDTQYF.

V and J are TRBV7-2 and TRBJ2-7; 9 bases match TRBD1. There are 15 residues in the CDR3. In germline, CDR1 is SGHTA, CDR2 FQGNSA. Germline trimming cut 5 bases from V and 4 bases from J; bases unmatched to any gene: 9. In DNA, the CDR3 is TGTGCCAGCAGCACCCGGACAGGGGCGGGGTACGAGCAGTACTTC. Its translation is CASSTRTGAGYEQYF.

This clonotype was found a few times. CDR3 coding DNA: TGTGCCAGCTCACCATCGGCCGGATTCAATTCACCCCTCCACTTT. Translation gives CASSPSAGFNSPLHF. This chain joins TRBV18 and TRBJ1-6, with D unresolved. CDR1 KGHSH and CDR2 LQKENI come from the germline V gene. The V end lost 2 bases, the J end lost 7 bases, and 12 bases lay between the germline ends. The CDR3 spans 15 residues.

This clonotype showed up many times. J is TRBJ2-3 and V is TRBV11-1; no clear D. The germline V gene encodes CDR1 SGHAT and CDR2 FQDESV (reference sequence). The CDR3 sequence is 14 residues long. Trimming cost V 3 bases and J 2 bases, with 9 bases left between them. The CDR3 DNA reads TGTGCCAGCAGCTTCGCCGATCCCACAGATACGCAGTATTTT. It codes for CASSFADPTDTQYF.

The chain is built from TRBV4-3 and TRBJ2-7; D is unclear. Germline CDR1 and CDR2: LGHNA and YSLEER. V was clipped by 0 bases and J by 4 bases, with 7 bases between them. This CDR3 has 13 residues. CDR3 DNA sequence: TGCGCCAGCAGCCAAGAGGTGGGGTACGAGCAGTACTTC. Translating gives CASSQEVGYEQYF.